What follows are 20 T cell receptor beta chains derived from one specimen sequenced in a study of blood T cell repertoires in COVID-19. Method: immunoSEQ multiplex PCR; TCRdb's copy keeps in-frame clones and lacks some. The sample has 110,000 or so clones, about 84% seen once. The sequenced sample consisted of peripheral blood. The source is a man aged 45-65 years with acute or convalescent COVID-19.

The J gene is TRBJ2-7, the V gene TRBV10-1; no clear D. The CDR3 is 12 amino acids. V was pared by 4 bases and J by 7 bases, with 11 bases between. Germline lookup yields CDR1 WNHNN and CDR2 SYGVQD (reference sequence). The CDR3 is CASSAPFGEQYF. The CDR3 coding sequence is TGCGCCAGCAGTGCGCCATTCGGGGAGCAGTACTTC.

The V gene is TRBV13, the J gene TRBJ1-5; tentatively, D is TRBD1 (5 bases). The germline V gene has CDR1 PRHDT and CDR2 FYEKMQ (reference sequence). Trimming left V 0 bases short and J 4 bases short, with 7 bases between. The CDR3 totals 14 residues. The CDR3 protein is CASSLGTDNQPQHF. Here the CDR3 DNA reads TGTGCCAGCAGCTTAGGGACAGATAATCAGCCCCAGCATTTT.

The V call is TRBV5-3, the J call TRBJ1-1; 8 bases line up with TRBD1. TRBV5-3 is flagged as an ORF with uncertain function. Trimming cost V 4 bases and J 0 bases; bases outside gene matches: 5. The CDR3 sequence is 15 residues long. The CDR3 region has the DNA TGTGCCAGAAGCCGGGACAGGACCTTGAACACTGAAGCTTTCTTT. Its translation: CARSRDRTLNTEAFF.

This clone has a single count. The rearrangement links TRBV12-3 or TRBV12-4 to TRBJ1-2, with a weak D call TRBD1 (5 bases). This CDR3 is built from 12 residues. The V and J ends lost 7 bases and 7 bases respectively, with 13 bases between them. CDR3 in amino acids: CASTPAGSGYTF. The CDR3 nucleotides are TGTGCCAGCACCCCCGCAGGGTCTGGCTACACCTTC.

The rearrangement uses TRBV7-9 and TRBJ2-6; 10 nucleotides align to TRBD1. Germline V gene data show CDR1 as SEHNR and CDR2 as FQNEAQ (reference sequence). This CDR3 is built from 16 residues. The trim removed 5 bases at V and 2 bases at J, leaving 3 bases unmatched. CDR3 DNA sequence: TGTGCCAGCAGCCGACAGGGGGCGGCTGGGGCCAACGTCCTGACTTTC. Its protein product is CASSRQGAAGANVLTF.

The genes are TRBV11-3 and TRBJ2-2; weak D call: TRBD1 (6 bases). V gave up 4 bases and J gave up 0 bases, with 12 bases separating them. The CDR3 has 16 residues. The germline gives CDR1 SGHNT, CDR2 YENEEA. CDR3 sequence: CASSYAGTTNTGELFF. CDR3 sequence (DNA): TGTGCCAGCAGCTACGCCGGGACAACGAACACCGGGGAGCTGTTTTTT. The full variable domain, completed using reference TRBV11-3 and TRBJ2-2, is EAGVVQSPRYKIIEKKQPVAFWCNPISGHNTLYWYLQNLGQGPELLIRYENEEAVDDSQLPKDRFSAERLKGVDSTLKIQPAELGDSAVYLCASSYAGTTNTGELFFGEGSRLTVL.

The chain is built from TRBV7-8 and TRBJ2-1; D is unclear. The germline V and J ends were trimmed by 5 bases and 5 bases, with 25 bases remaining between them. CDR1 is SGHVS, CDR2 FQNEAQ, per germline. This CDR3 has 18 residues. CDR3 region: CASSHAGSRPHSDNEQFF. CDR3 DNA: TGTGCCAGCAGCCACGCCGGGTCCCGGCCCCACTCAGACAATGAGCAGTTCTTC.

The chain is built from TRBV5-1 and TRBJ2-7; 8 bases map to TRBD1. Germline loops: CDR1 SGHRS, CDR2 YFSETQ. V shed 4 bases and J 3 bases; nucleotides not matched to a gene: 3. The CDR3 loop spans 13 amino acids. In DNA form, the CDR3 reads TGCGCCAGCAGCCTTGACAGGGGCTACGAGCAGTACGTC. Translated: CASSLDRGYEQYV.

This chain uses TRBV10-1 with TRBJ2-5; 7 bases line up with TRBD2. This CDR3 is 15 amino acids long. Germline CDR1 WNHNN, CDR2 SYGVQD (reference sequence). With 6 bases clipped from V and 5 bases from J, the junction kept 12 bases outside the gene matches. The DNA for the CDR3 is TGCGCCAGCAGGACCCAAGGACTAGAGAGGGAGACCCAGTACTTC. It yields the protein CASRTQGLERETQYF.

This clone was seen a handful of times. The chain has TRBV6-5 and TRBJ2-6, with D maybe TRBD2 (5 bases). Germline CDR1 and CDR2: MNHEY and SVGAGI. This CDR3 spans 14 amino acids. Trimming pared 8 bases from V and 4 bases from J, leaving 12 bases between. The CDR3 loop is CASRRGIGANVLTF. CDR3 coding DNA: TGTGCCAGCCGTAGAGGGATAGGGGCCAACGTCCTGACTTTC.

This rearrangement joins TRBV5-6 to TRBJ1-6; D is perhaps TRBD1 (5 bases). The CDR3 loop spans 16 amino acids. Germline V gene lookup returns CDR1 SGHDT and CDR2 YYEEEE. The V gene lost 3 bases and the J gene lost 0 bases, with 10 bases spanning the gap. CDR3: CASSWGGISYNSPLHF. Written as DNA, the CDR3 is TGTGCCAGCAGCTGGGGGGGAATCTCCTATAATTCACCCCTCCACTTT.

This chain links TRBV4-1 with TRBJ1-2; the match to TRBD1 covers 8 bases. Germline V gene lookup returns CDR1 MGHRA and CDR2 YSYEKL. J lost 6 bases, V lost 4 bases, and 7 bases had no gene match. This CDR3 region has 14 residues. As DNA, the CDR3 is TGCGCCAGCAGCCTTACGGACAGGGATGATGGCTACACCTTC. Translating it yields CASSLTDRDDGYTF.

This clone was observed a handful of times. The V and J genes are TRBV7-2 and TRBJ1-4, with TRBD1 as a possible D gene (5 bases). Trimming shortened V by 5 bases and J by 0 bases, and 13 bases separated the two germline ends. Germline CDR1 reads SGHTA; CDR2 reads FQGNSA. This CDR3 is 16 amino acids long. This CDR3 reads CASSPQGGATNEKLFF. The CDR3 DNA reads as TGTGCCAGCAGCCCCCAGGGCGGGGCAACTAATGAAAAACTGTTTTTT.

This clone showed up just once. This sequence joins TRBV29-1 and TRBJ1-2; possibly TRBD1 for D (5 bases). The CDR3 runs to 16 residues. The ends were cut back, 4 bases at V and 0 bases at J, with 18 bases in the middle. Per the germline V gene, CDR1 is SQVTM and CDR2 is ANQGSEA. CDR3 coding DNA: TGCAGCGTTGTTTCCCCAGACAGCCGATCTAACTATGGCTACACCTTC. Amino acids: CSVVSPDSRSNYGYTF.

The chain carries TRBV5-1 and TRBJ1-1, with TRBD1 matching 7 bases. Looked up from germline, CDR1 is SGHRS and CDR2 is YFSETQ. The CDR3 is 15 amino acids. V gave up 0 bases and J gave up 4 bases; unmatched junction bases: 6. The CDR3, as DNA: TGCGCCAGCAGCTTGGACACAGGGGTTCGCACTGAAGCTTTCTTT. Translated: CASSLDTGVRTEAFF.

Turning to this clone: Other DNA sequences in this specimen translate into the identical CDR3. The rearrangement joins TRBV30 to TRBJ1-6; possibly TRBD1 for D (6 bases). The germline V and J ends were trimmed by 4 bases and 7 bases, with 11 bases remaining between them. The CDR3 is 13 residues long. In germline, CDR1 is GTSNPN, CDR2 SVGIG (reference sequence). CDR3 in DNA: TGTGCCTGGAAAGGACAGACGAATTCACCCCTCCACTTT. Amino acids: CAWKGQTNSPLHF.

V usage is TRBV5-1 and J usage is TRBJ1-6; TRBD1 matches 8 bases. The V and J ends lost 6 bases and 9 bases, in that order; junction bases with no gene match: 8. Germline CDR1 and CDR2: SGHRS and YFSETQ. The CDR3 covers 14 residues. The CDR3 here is CASTQDRGTSPLHF. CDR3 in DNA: TGCGCCAGCACCCAAGACAGGGGTACTTCACCCCTCCACTTT.

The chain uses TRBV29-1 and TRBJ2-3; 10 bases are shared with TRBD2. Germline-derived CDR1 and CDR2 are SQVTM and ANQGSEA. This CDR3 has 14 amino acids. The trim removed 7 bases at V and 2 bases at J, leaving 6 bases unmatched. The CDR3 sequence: CSAVAGGYTDTQYF. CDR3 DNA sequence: TGCAGCGCCGTAGCGGGGGGCTACACAGATACGCAGTATTTT.

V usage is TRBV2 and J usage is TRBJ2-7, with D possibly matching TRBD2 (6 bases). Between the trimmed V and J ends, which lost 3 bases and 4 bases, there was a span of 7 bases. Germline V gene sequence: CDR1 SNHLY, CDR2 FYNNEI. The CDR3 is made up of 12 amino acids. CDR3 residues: CASSDGGYEQYF. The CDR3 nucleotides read TGTGCCAGCAGTGATGGAGGGTACGAGCAGTACTTC.

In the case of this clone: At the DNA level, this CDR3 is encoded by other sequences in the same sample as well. This chain's CDR3 is CASSGTGNQPQHF. CDR3 in DNA: TGTGCCAGCAGTGGGACAGGGAATCAGCCCCAGCATTTT. V is TRBV12-3 or TRBV12-4 and J is TRBJ1-5; 9 bases are a match to TRBD1. Germline trimming cut 5 bases from V and 4 bases from J; bases unmatched to any gene: 0. The CDR3 has 13 residues.